Included here is one T cell receptor beta chain sequence, with context. Its antigen is not identified. This record comes from a study of OX40 agonist ivuxolimab in advanced cancers. Study conclusions and caveats: By week 6 at 0.1 to 3.0 mg/kg, blood CD4+ and CD8+ T cells had expanded clonally.

V shed 4 bases and J shed 2 bases, with 8 bases lying between them. This CDR3 has 14 residues. Germline CDR1 and CDR2: SGHVS and FQNEAQ. Data came from immunoSEQ multiplex PCR; TCRdb stores just in-frame clones and leaves some out. The sample records under 55,000 clones, about four fifths being singletons. The sequences come from CD4+ or CD8+ T cells sorted from blood, collected in a trial of the OX40 agonist ivuxolimab. This chain uses TRBV7-8 with TRBJ2-2; D gene unclear. The TCR originated in an adult with an advanced solid tumor such as melanoma, head and neck, liver or kidney cancer. CDR3 sequence: CASSSRRNTGELFF. The CDR3 nucleotides are TGTGCCAGCAGCTCCCGTCGAAACACCGGGGAGCTGTTTTTT. Full variable domain (rest looked up from reference TRBV7-8 and TRBJ2-2): GAGVSQSPRYKVAKRGQDVALRCDPISGHVSLFWYQQALGQGPEFLTYFQNEAQLDKSGLPSDRFFAERPEGSVSTLKIQRTQQEDSAVYLCASSSRRNTGELFFGEGSRLTVL.